Each of the 10 T cell receptor beta chains below was sequenced from the same sample in a study of blood T cell repertoires in COVID-19. Produced via immunoSEQ multiplex PCR; TCRdb's table is partial and in-frame only. Here the sample spans a few hundred thousand clones, roughly 87% being singletons. What was sequenced was peripheral blood. These receptors were taken from a man younger than 35 with active or convalescent COVID-19.

This clone was seen only once. The CDR3 bases are TGTGCCATCAGTGAGTCCCAGGGGATTGTGGGGGAAGCTTTCTTT. Its translation: CAISESQGIVGEAFF. The chain uses TRBV10-3 and TRBJ1-1, with D possibly matching TRBD1 (6 bases). Germline V gene data show CDR1 as ENHRY and CDR2 as SYGVKD. The CDR3 has 15 amino acids. V gave up 0 bases and J gave up 8 bases, with 16 bases separating them.

This clone was recorded once. The V call is TRBV4-3, the J call TRBJ1-2; tentative D call: TRBD1 (6 bases). Germline V gene sequence: CDR1 LGHNA, CDR2 YSLEER. CDR3 length: 16 amino acids. Deletions cut 3 bases from V and 4 bases from J, with 18 bases between. The CDR3 spells CASSHKLDRTGYGYTF. CDR3 bases: TGCGCCAGCAGCCATAAATTGGACAGAACGGGCTATGGCTACACCTTC.

V is TRBV25-1 and J is TRBJ2-7; D perhaps matches TRBD1 (5 bases). Germline V gives CDR1 MGHDK, CDR2 SYGVNS. Trimming shortened V by 3 bases and J by 5 bases, and 17 bases separated the two germline ends. CDR3 length: 15 amino acids. The CDR3 sequence is CASSDIGAGIDEQYF. CDR3 in DNA: TGTGCCAGCAGTGATATCGGTGCAGGGATCGACGAGCAGTACTTC.

The chain combines TRBV19 with TRBJ2-1; a weak D match, TRBD1 (5 bases). Germline V lookup: CDR1 LNHDA, CDR2 SQIVND (reference sequence). The CDR3 loop spans 13 amino acids. With 1 base removed from V and 4 bases from J, the gap between germline ends came to 5 bases. The CDR3 nucleotides are TGTGCCAGTAGTATAGGACAGTACAATGAGCAGTTCTTC. Translation gives CASSIGQYNEQFF.

V is TRBV2 and J is TRBJ1-5; tentative D call: TRBD1 (6 bases). Trimming removed 5 bases from V and 6 bases from J, with 14 bases in between. The CDR3 is made up of 14 amino acids. The germline gives CDR1 SNHLY, CDR2 FYNNEI. DNA of the CDR3: TGTGCCAGCAGTCCGTACAGGGAGCGTCAGCCCCAGCATTTT. Protein sequence: CASSPYRERQPQHF.

The V and J genes are TRBV27 and TRBJ2-7; 11 bases line up with TRBD2. V gave up 6 bases and J gave up 0 bases; unmatched junction bases: 10. The CDR3 totals 17 residues. The germline V gene encodes CDR1 MNHEY and CDR2 SMNVEV (reference sequence). The CDR3 sequence is CASSPVPTSGSSYEQYF. The CDR3, as DNA: TGTGCCAGCAGCCCAGTGCCCACTAGCGGGAGCTCCTACGAGCAGTACTTC.

The chain has TRBV9 and TRBJ2-1, with 8 bases aligning to TRBD2. CDR1 and CDR2 (germline): SGDLS, YYNGEE. With V trimmed by 4 bases and J by 5 bases, 11 bases remained unmatched. The CDR3 is 16 residues long. The CDR3 spells CASSLPGGGINNEQFF. The CDR3 DNA sequence: TGTGCCAGCAGCCTCCCCGGGGGGGGTATCAACAATGAGCAGTTCTTC.

The chain carries TRBV9 and TRBJ1-2, with D maybe TRBD1 (5 bases). CDR1 and CDR2 (germline): SGDLS, YYNGEE. This CDR3 comprises 13 residues. V gave up 3 bases and J gave up 4 bases, with 10 bases separating them. DNA for the CDR3: TGTGCCAGCAGCGCCCTGGGGGGCTATGGCTACACCTTC. Translated: CASSALGGYGYTF.

A single count supports this clone. The chain has TRBV7-2 and TRBJ1-2; TRBD1 agrees at 10 bases. CDR3 length: 14 residues. The V gene end was trimmed by 2 bases and the J gene end by 7 bases; junction bases not matched to a gene: 4. Germline CDR1 and CDR2: SGHTA and FQGNSA. The CDR3 DNA reads as TGTGCCAGCAGCTTACTCCGGGACAGGGGTGGCTACACCTTC. Its translation is CASSLLRDRGGYTF.

This chain connects TRBV28 to TRBJ1-5; perhaps TRBD1 as D (6 bases). CDR1 and CDR2 from the germline V gene are MDHEN and SYDVKM. V was trimmed by 6 bases and J by 2 bases, leaving 14 bases between them. This CDR3 has 15 residues. CDR3 nucleotides: TGTGCCAGCAGCGTCAGGGGTGAGGGCAATCAGCCCCAGCATTTT. It codes for CASSVRGEGNQPQHF.